Described below is a single TCR beta chain sequence and its context. Its specificity is not known. The sample is drawn from a study of cytomegalovirus exposure and HLA in healthy donors. General study points: Cytomegalovirus-associated status was assigned to about 180 TCR beta chains. Cytomegalovirus status, reportedly, was diagnosed with high specificity and sensitivity by the classifier.

The length of the CDR3 is 12 residues. Per germline, CDR1 MNHEY and CDR2 SVGAGI. V was pared by 6 bases and J by 4 bases, with 9 bases between. TCRdb's copy holds only in-frame clones and misses some; the assay was immunoSEQ multiplex PCR. The table lists about 160,000 clones, roughly nine tenths of them singletons, with around 3% in the top ten. The receptor was isolated from a woman between 18 and 30 years old in good health and CMV-seropositive. Sample: PBMCs. The chain links TRBV6-5 to TRBJ1-1; D call uncertain. The CDR3 bases are TGTGCCAGCAGCCTACGGGGCACTGAAGCTTTCTTT. It codes for CASSLRGTEAFF.